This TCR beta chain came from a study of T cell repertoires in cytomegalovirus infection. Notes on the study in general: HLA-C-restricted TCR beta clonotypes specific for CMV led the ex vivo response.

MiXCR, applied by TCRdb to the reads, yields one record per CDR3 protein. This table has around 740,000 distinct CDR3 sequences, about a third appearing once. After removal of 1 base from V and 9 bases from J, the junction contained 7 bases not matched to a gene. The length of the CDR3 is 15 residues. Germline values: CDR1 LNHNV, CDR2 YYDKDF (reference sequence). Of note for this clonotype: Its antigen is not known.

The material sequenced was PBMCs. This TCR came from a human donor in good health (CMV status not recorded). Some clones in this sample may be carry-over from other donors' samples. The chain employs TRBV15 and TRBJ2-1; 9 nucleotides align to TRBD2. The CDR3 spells CATSRGIAGVVEQFF. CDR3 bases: TGTGCCACCAGCAGAGGGATAGCGGGAGTCGTTGAGCAGTTCTTC.